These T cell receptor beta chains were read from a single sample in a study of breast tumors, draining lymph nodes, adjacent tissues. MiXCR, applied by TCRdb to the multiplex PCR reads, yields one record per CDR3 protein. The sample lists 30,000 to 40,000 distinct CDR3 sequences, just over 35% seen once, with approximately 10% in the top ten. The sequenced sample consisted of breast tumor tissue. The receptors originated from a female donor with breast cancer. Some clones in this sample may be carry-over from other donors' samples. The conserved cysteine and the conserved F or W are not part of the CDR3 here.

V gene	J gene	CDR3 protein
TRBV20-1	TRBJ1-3	SASPELFGAGNTIY
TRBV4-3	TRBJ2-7	ASSQEAGLAENYEQY
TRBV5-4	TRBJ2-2	ASSFRLADTGELF
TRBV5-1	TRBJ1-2	ASSDEGQGAGYGYT
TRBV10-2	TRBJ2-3	ASSEGSGMQRTQY
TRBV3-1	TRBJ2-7	ASSQIGYEQY
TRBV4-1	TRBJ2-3	ASSQGVSGRTDTQY
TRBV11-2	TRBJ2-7	ASSLVGGGSTYEQY
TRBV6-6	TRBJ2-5	ASSEVAGLETQC
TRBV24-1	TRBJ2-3	ATSDFGAGGDTQY
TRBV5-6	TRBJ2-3	ASSRSGRLITDTQY
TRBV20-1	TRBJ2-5	SARDRGETQY
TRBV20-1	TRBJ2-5	SASPGQGETQY
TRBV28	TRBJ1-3	ASRSLDRVYGNTIY
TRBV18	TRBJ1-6	ASSQQPGRNSPLH
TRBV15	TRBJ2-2	ATSSRTGRGTGELF
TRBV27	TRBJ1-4	ASSPREKYNEKLF
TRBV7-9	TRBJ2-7	ASSLAAYEQY
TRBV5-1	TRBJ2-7	ASSLGPGQGYYEQY
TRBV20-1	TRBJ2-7	SASKGSSYEQY
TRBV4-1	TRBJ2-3	ASSQDGGTSSTDTQY
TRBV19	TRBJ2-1	ASAKLAGTYNEQF
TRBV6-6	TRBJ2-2	ASSYGKTSGTGELF
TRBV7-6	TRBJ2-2	ASSFALTGELF
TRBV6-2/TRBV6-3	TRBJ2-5	ASSYPDETQY
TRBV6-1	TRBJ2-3	ASSEVGSRPITDTQY
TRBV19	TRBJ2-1	ASSSQGELNEQF
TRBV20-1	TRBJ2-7	GARLPGFYEQY
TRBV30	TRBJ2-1	AWTPWGQQQF
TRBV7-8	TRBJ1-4	ASSLVGSANEKLF
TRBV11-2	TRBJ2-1	ASSPEGWTSGMGSYNEQF
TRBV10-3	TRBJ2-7	AISELGDFAYEQY
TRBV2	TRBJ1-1	ASSGDRGRTEAF
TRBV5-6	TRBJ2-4	ASSDRQGADIQY